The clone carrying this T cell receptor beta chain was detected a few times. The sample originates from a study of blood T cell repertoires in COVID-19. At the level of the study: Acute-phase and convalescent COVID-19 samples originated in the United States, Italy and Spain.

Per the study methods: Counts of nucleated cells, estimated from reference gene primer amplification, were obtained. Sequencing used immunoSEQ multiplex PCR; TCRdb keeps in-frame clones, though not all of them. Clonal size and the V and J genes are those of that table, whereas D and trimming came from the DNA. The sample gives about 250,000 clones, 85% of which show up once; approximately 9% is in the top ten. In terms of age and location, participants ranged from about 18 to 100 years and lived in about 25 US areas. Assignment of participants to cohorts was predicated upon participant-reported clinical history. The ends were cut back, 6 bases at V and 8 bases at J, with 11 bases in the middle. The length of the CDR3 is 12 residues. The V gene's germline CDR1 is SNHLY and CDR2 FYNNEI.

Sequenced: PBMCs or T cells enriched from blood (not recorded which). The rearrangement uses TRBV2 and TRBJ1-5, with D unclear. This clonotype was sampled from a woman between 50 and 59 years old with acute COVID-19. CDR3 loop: CASRLRLEPQHF. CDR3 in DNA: TGTGCCAGCAGGCTCCGGTTAGAGCCCCAGCATTTT.